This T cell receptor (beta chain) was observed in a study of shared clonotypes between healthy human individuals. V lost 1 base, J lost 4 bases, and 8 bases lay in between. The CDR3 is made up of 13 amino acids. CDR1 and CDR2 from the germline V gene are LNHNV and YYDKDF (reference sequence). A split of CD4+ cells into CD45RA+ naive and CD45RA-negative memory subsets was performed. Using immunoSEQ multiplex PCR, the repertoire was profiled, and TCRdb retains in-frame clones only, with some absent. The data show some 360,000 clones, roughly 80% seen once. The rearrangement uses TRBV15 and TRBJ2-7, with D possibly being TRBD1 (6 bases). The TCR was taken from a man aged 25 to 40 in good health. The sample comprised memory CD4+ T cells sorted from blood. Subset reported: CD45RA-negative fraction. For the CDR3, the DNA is TGTGCCACCAGCAGAGGAGGGACATACGAGCAGTACTTC. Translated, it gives CATSRGGTYEQYF. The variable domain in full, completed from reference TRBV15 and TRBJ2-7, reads DAMVIQNPRYQVTQFGKPVTLSCSQTLNHNVMYWYQQKSSQAPKLLFHYYDKDFNNEADTPDNFQSRRPNTSFCFLDIRSPGLGDTAMYLCATSRGGTYEQYFGPGTRLTVT.